Each of the 27 T cell receptor beta chains below was sequenced from the same sample in a study of blood T cell repertoires in COVID-19. TCRdb's copy holds only in-frame clones and misses some; the assay was immunoSEQ multiplex PCR. The sample consists of around 310,000 clones, about 90% of them appearing once. Input material: PBMCs or T cells enriched from blood (not recorded which). The receptors originated from a woman aged 30 to 39 who had recovered from COVID-19.

This sequence joins TRBV6-5 and TRBJ1-4, with TRBD1 identical over 7 bases. CDR1 and CDR2 (germline): MNHEY, SVGAGI. The CDR3 is 14 amino acids. V trimming: 8 bases; J trimming: 4 bases; junction bases outside the gene matches: 7. CDR3 protein: CASRWTGNNEKLFF. The CDR3 coding sequence is TGTGCCAGCCGGTGGACAGGCAATAATGAAAAACTGTTTTTT.

A note on this clone: Different DNA sequences within this sample yield the same CDR3. The chain has TRBV18 and TRBJ2-1, with 12 bases that match TRBD2. The V segment lost 3 bases and the J segment 8 bases; nucleotides outside the gene matches: 8. The CDR3 contains 16 residues. From germline, CDR1 is KGHSH and CDR2 LQKENI. CDR3 protein: CASSPPGLAGGDEQFF. As DNA, the CDR3 is TGTGCCAGCTCACCGCCGGGACTAGCGGGCGGAGATGAGCAGTTCTTC.

J is TRBJ2-7 and V is TRBV3-1 (or the pseudogene TRBV3-2); D possibly corresponds to TRBD2 (5 bases). With 0 bases removed from V and 0 bases from J, the gap between germline ends came to 12 bases. The CDR3 is made up of 16 amino acids. Per germline, CDR1 LGHDT and CDR2 YNNKEL (reference sequence). DNA for the CDR3: TGTGCCAGCAGCCAAGATAAGGAGCGGATCTCCTACGAGCAGTACTTC. Encoded protein: CASSQDKERISYEQYF.

The chain has TRBV5-4 and TRBJ2-3; perhaps TRBD2 as D (5 bases). Germline values: CDR1 SGHNT, CDR2 YYREEE (reference sequence). This CDR3 region has 15 residues. Trimming shortened V by 1 base and J by 2 bases, and 11 bases separated the two germline ends. CDR3 DNA sequence: TGTGCCAGCAGCTTGAATTTGGGAGACACAGATACGCAGTATTTT. Protein product: CASSLNLGDTDTQYF.

The genes are TRBV5-6 and TRBJ2-5; tentative D call: TRBD2 (5 bases). The germline V and J ends were trimmed by 0 bases and 2 bases, with 14 bases remaining between them. Germline V CDR1 and CDR2: SGHDT, YYEEEE. The CDR3 consists of 16 residues. CDR3 sequence reads: CASSLAGFSFQETQYF. The CDR3, as DNA: TGTGCCAGCAGCTTGGCGGGGTTCTCCTTTCAAGAGACCCAGTACTTC.

The CDR3 loop reads CASSQELRREQETQYF. CDR3 sequence (DNA): TGTGCCAGCAGCCAAGAGTTGCGACGGGAGCAAGAGACCCAGTACTTC. The chain recombines TRBV4-2 with TRBJ2-5; possibly TRBD2 for D (6 bases). The CDR3 has 16 residues. Between the trimmed V and J ends, which lost 0 bases and 2 bases, there was a span of 13 bases. Germline CDR1 and CDR2: LGHNA and YNFKEQ.

The chain employs TRBV5-5 and TRBJ2-1, with 8 positions matching TRBD2. The CDR3 has 16 residues. V trimming: 4 bases; J trimming: 7 bases; junction bases outside the gene matches: 13. Germline V CDR1 and CDR2: SGHKS, YYEKEE (reference sequence). CDR3 bases: TGTGCCAGCAGCCCCCCTCGCACGGGACTAGAGAATGAGCAGTTCTTC. Translating it yields CASSPPRTGLENEQFF.

The chain joins TRBV7-2 to TRBJ2-1; no reliable D call. The germline V gene has CDR1 SGHTA and CDR2 FQGNSA. V dropped 4 bases and J dropped 10 bases, with 5 bases sitting between them. The CDR3 extends over 10 amino acids. This chain's CDR3 is CASSSTEQFF. CDR3 bases: TGTGCCAGCAGCTCGACAGAGCAGTTCTTC.

V is TRBV7-9 and J is TRBJ1-1; D unclear. Germline V gene data show CDR1 as SEHNR and CDR2 as FQNEAQ (reference sequence). V was shortened by 2 bases and J by 1 base, with 11 bases between the two germline ends. The CDR3 is 15 residues long. CDR3: CASSLLGLRNTEAFF. CDR3 nucleotide sequence: TGTGCCAGCAGCTTACTTGGACTGAGGAACACTGAAGCTTTCTTT.

This chain uses TRBV5-1 with TRBJ2-2, with 8 bases matching TRBD2. Germline V lookup: CDR1 SGHRS, CDR2 YFSETQ. V shed 3 bases, J shed 2 bases, and the junction held 9 bases outside the gene matches. The CDR3 has 17 residues. In DNA, the CDR3 is TGCGCCAGCAGCTGGGTCACGAGCGGGAGAAACACCGGGGAGCTGTTTTTT. It specifies CASSWVTSGRNTGELFF.

The chain links TRBV11-2 to TRBJ2-2; D remains unclear. Trimming shortened V by 0 bases and J by 2 bases, and 10 bases separated the two germline ends. CDR3 length equals 16 residues. Germline CDR1 SGHAT, CDR2 FQNNGV. The CDR3 loop reads CASSLDRVGNTGELFF. The DNA for the CDR3 is TGTGCCAGCAGCTTAGATCGTGTTGGCAACACCGGGGAGCTGTTTTTT.

The V and J genes are TRBV7-6 and TRBJ2-1; 11 bases fit TRBD2. The junction had 7 bases not matched to a gene; V was cut back by 2 bases and J by 7 bases. Germline V gene sequence: CDR1 SGHVS, CDR2 FNYEAQ. This CDR3 has 16 residues. The DNA for the CDR3 is TGTGCCAGCAGCTTATATGCACTAGCGGGAGAGAATGAGCAGTTCTTC. Amino acids: CASSLYALAGENEQFF.

The chain has TRBV11-2 and TRBJ1-1, with D tentatively TRBD1 (6 bases). The CDR3 spans 19 residues. Germline V gene lookup returns CDR1 SGHAT and CDR2 FQNNGV. Trimming removed 4 bases from V and 1 base from J, with 25 bases in between. The CDR3 coding sequence is TGTGCCAGCAGCTCCACCCTTCGGGGGGGGCTAATGAGGAACACTGAAGCTTTCTTT. The encoded protein is CASSSTLRGGLMRNTEAFF. Combining the CDR3 with reference TRBV11-2 and TRBJ1-1 gives the whole variable domain EAGVAQSPRYKIIEKRQSVAFWCNPISGHATLYWYQQILGQGPKLLIQFQNNGVVDDSQLPKDRFSAERLKGVDSTLKIQPAKLEDSAVYLCASSSTLRGGLMRNTEAFFGQGTRLTVV.

The chain has TRBV6-5 and TRBJ2-4; possible D gene TRBD2, 6 bases. Between the trimmed V and J ends, which lost 6 bases and 11 bases, there was a span of 11 bases. The CDR3 has 11 amino acids. Looked up from germline, CDR1 is MNHEY and CDR2 is SVGAGI. This CDR3 reads CASSKGTVQYF. The DNA of the CDR3 is TGTGCCAGCAGCAAGGGGACTGTTCAGTACTTC.

The sample holds a few counts of this clone. The chain uses TRBV2 and TRBJ1-4; 9 bases agree with TRBD1. Germline V gene sequence: CDR1 SNHLY, CDR2 FYNNEI. V dropped 6 bases and J dropped 3; count of bases not matched to a gene: 8. The CDR3 totals 16 residues. CDR3 in DNA: TGTGCCAGCAGCGAACAGGGGGCCGGGGCTAATGAAAAACTGTTTTTT. As protein: CASSEQGAGANEKLFF.

The genes are TRBV2 and TRBJ1-3; D perhaps matches TRBD1 (5 bases). The V gene lost 8 bases and the J gene lost 0 bases, with 11 bases spanning the gap. Germline V gives CDR1 SNHLY, CDR2 FYNNEI. CDR3 length: 14 residues. CDR3 DNA: TGTGCCAGCCGGCAAGGGGTCTCTGGAAACACCATATATTTT. This translates into CASRQGVSGNTIYF.

The V call is TRBV3-1 (or the pseudogene TRBV3-2), the J call TRBJ2-3, with a possible D match to TRBD1 (5 bases). From germline, CDR1 is LGHDT and CDR2 YNNKEL (reference sequence). CDR3 length: 14 residues. V lost 3 bases and J 6 bases, leaving 13 bases between the germline ends. CDR3: CASSHFSTDDTQYF. The CDR3 DNA sequence: TGTGCCAGCAGCCATTTCTCGACAGACGATACGCAGTATTTT.

This chain joins TRBV9 and TRBJ2-6; D is possibly TRBD2 (5 bases). Germline-derived CDR1 and CDR2 are SGDLS and YYNGEE. The CDR3 is 18 amino acids. Trimming took 0 bases from V and 7 from J, leaving 20 bases between them. CDR3 in amino acids: CASSVGYRGGGIANVLTF. The CDR3 DNA sequence: TGTGCCAGCAGCGTAGGGTATCGGGGTGGCGGTATAGCCAACGTCCTGACTTTC.

A single count supports this clone. This chain joins TRBV18 and TRBJ1-6; D unresolved. V was shortened by 2 bases and J by 5 bases, with 10 bases between the two germline ends. This CDR3 has 15 residues. The germline gives CDR1 KGHSH, CDR2 LQKENI. The CDR3 DNA reads as TGTGCCAGCTCACCAAGTTCACTACATAATTCACCCCTCCACTTT. It specifies CASSPSSLHNSPLHF.

The V call is TRBV7-9, the J call TRBJ1-1; TRBD1 might be the D (5 bases). Germline V gives CDR1 SEHNR, CDR2 FQNEAQ (reference sequence). The CDR3 has 15 residues. V was cut by 6 bases and J by 6 bases, with 20 bases left in between. In DNA form, the CDR3 reads TGTGCCAGCAGACGATCCCTCAGGGAAGGGGCTGAAGCTTTCTTT. It is translated as CASRRSLREGAEAFF.

In nucleotides, the CDR3 is TGTGCCAGCAGCTTAGCTATAGTGGATGGCTACACCTTC. It is translated as CASSLAIVDGYTF. This chain links TRBV7-9 with TRBJ1-2; D is ambiguous. This CDR3 spans 13 amino acids. CDR1 and CDR2 from the germline V gene are SEHNR and FQNEAQ (reference sequence). V gave up 0 bases and J gave up 6 bases, with 8 bases separating them.

The rearrangement links TRBV6-5 to TRBJ1-1; D ambiguous. Trimming stripped 2 bases from V and 6 bases from J, with 10 bases between. CDR1 and CDR2 (germline): MNHEY, SVGAGI. The CDR3 loop spans 13 amino acids. CDR3 coding DNA: TGTGCCAGCAGTTACGGCGGAGTCCCTGAAGCTTTCTTT. Translating it yields CASSYGGVPEAFF.

This chain connects TRBV10-3 to TRBJ2-3, with D maybe TRBD2 (5 bases). Germline assignment: CDR1 ENHRY and CDR2 SYGVKD. V shed 6 bases and J shed 0 bases, with 13 bases lying between them. The CDR3 covers 15 residues. The CDR3 region has the DNA TGTGCCATCAGGAGGGTGCCCTATAGCACAGATACGCAGTATTTT. As protein: CAIRRVPYSTDTQYF.

V is TRBV7-9 and J is TRBJ2-7, with D tentatively TRBD2 (5 bases). CDR3 size: 13 residues. V was shortened by 6 bases and J by 3 bases, with 12 bases between the two germline ends. CDR1 SEHNR and CDR2 FQNEAQ come from the germline V gene (reference sequence). CDR3 protein: CASRRVNYYEQYF. The CDR3, as DNA: TGTGCCAGCAGGAGGGTTAACTACTACGAGCAGTACTTC.

The chain joins TRBV5-1 to TRBJ2-2; 12 bases map to TRBD2. The length of the CDR3 is 15 residues. Germline CDR1 is SGHRS and CDR2 is YFSETQ. V dropped 3 bases and J dropped 4; count of bases not matched to a gene: 1. CDR3: CASSWGLAGTGELFF. The CDR3, as DNA: TGCGCCAGCAGCTGGGGACTAGCGGGCACCGGGGAGCTGTTTTTT. Looking up the rest from reference TRBV5-1 and TRBJ2-2 gives the full variable domain: KAGVTQTPRYLIKTRGQQVTLSCSPISGHRSVSWYQQTPGQGLQFLFEYFSETQRNKGNFPGRFSGRQFSNSRSEMNVSTLELGDSALYLCASSWGLAGTGELFFGEGSRLTVL.

This chain connects TRBV19 to TRBJ1-2; 7 nucleotides match TRBD1. V lost 6 bases and J lost 5; bases outside the gene matches: 6. The CDR3 totals 13 residues. Germline V gene sequence: CDR1 LNHDA, CDR2 SQIVND (reference sequence). CDR3 residues: CASRSETGYGYTF. In DNA, the CDR3 is TGTGCCAGTAGATCCGAGACAGGGTATGGCTACACCTTC.

The rearrangement links TRBV6-5 to TRBJ1-2; 8 positions agree with TRBD1. Germline V CDR1 and CDR2: MNHEY, SVGAGI. This CDR3 contains 14 residues. V lost 6 bases and J lost 4; bases outside the gene matches: 7. The CDR3 loop reads CASSQDRVVYGYTF. In DNA form, the CDR3 reads TGTGCCAGCAGCCAGGACAGGGTCGTCTATGGCTACACCTTC.